Given below is one TCR beta chain in context. These data come from a study of blood T cell repertoires in COVID-19. At the level of the study: COVID-19 samples, acute and convalescent, were from the United States, Italy and Spain. The cDNA or gDNA used as material had been derived from T cells, B-cell-depleted T cells, or PBMCs.

In the original workflow: The authors estimated nucleated cell counts from reference gene primer amplification. This table comes from immunoSEQ multiplex PCR, and its TCRdb copy is limited to in-frame clones, with some not included. Clone size and the V and J calls come from that table; the DNA yielded D and trimming. The data show some 110,000 clones, 80% to 90% seen once. Trimming removed 7 bases from V and 7 bases from J, with 10 bases in between. The CDR3 spans 11 residues. Sequences were obtained from peripheral blood. The V gene is TRBV12-3 or TRBV12-4, the J gene TRBJ1-1, with D maybe TRBD1 (5 bases). The sequence came from a man between 65 and 79 years old who had recovered from COVID-19. CDR3 protein: CASTRGFEAFF. CDR3 DNA: TGTGCCAGCACAAGGGGTTTTGAAGCTTTCTTT.